These T cell receptor beta chains were read from a single sample in a study of blood T cell repertoires in COVID-19. Measured with immunoSEQ multiplex PCR; TCRdb has only the in-frame clones, and not every one. Here the sample spans about 360,000 clones, roughly four fifths being singletons. The sequenced sample consisted of peripheral blood. The receptors shown here come from a human donor with acute or convalescent COVID-19. The donor label of this sample is uncertain. Each CDR3 is given without its conserved first and last residue. Fields, in order: J gene, V gene, CDR3 protein.

TRBJ2-1 TRBV6-5 ASSYPGSRDYNEQF
TRBJ2-2 TRBV7-8 ASSVQGSNTGELF
TRBJ2-5 TRBV20-1 SVGGETQY
TRBJ1-2 TRBV27 ASSFRAGNYGYT
TRBJ2-2 TRBV29-1 SVEGTGAGELF
TRBJ2-7 TRBV6-6 ASKTGGYEQY
TRBJ1-2 TRBV19 ASKQTGTDYGYT
TRBJ1-5 TRBV6-5 ASSTDGFNQPQH
TRBJ2-1 TRBV11-3 ASSRTRGEGNEQF
TRBJ1-2 TRBV7-9 ASSLGTAYGDYGYT
TRBJ2-1 TRBV10-2 ASSAPLSSYNEQF
TRBJ1-6 TRBV2 ASRAGTGKINSPLH
TRBJ2-2 TRBV28 ASSLEQGASGELF
TRBJ1-2 TRBV6-5 ATGQGARDYGYT
TRBJ2-2 TRBV10-2 ASTGPLGASGNTGELF
TRBJ2-3 TRBV6-5 ASSYPARGVGETQY
TRBJ1-4 TRBV28 ASSDSGQGSEKLF
TRBJ2-3 TRBV6-5 ASSLSSGRVDTQY
TRBJ2-5 TRBV12-3/TRBV12-4 ASSDRDYGTQY
TRBJ1-1 TRBV3-1/TRBV3-2 ASSFGWQGANTEAF
TRBJ1-1 TRBV3-1/TRBV3-2 ASSRKAGLGTEAF
TRBJ2-7 TRBV19 ATGQGSYEQY
TRBJ2-1 TRBV6-5 ASSYSFGPQGEQF
TRBJ1-6 TRBV3-1/TRBV3-2 ASSSSGTGSSPLH
TRBJ1-4 TRBV11-2 AIPNWTNEKLF
TRBJ2-1 TRBV3-1/TRBV3-2 ASSQGAGVSEQF
TRBJ2-1 TRBV5-1 ASRLADSSYNEQF
TRBJ1-1 TRBV18 ASSPLSGEAF
TRBJ2-5 TRBV30 AWTMVGETQY
TRBJ2-7 TRBV3-1/TRBV3-2 ASSQALHTSSYEQY
TRBJ1-3 TRBV14 ASSQVRASSGNTIY
TRBJ1-1 TRBV5-1 ASSLSAALNTEAF
TRBJ2-1 TRBV5-6 ASSFSWGGLNNEQF
TRBJ2-3 TRBV7-9 ASSLVAGGTDTQY
TRBJ2-7 TRBV15 ATSTRTGTREQY
TRBJ2-1 TRBV29-1 SVERGSGPSYNEQF
TRBJ2-2 TRBV2 ASSRTSLTGELF
TRBJ2-7 TRBV3-1/TRBV3-2 ASSQEKYSPTRRSYEQY
TRBJ2-1 TRBV20-1 SASAGSGRGPRNEQF
TRBJ2-5 TRBV11-2 ASSLKTQGVQETQY
TRBJ2-5 TRBV6-5 ASIWTGSGETQY
TRBJ2-1 TRBV30 AWASGGLREQF
TRBJ2-1 TRBV27 ARFGLDNNEQF
TRBJ1-4 TRBV18 ASSPQGVYEKLF
TRBJ1-6 TRBV5-1 ASSFGQGGHSPLH
TRBJ2-1 TRBV10-3 AIKVTSGRGEQF
TRBJ1-6 TRBV18 ASSPGTQGASYNSPLH
TRBJ2-2 TRBV4-1 ASSPQREGELF
TRBJ1-1 TRBV18 ASSPDSTEAF
TRBJ2-7 TRBV5-1 ASSGLAGVWHEQY
TRBJ2-5 TRBV11-2 ASSLTGETQY
TRBJ2-1 TRBV3-1/TRBV3-2 ASKSGGAGSYNEQF